The 5 T cell receptor beta chains in this list originate from one sample, sequenced in a study of spatial heterogeneity in lung cancer (dated by TCRdb to the late 2010s). Preparation of the library involved 5' RACE. TCRdb records NextSeq 500 as the sequencer. TCRdb itself trimmed the public reads at Q25 with fastp, ran MiXCR and retained productive beta chains. Rows merge per CDR3 protein into single entries with the most common DNA and genes. The sample contains some 40,000 distinct CDR3 sequences, 3% to 3.5% of them found a single time. Clones ranked in the top ten supply 30% to 45% of the sample. This specimen's time point label, per the study, means: sample taken at primary tumor resection. Sequences were derived from normal lung tissue next to the tumor, sampled at surgery. The receptors were sampled from a male donor with early-stage non-small cell lung cancer.

This clonotype has at least ten counts. V gene TRBV7-3 combines with J gene TRBJ2-1; the D gene is possibly TRBD2 (7 bases). CDR1 is SGHTA, CDR2 FQGTGA, per germline. This CDR3 has 12 residues. The V end was cut by 7 bases, the J end by 9 bases, with 13 bases between. The CDR3: CASNSGGTEQFF. The CDR3 DNA reads as TGTGCCAGCAACTCGGGGGGCACTGAGCAGTTCTTC.

For this clonotype: Given a much more abundant clone one base away, this may be a read error. The chain links TRBV6-1 to TRBJ2-2; D is unresolved. Germline values: CDR1 MNHNS, CDR2 SASEGT. The CDR3 consists of 14 residues. This CDR3 reads CSSSPSWKAGELFF. For the CDR3, the DNA is TGTTCCAGCAGTCCTTCCTGGAAGGCCGGGGAGCTGTTTTTT.

In its sample, this clonotype was seen many times. The V and J genes are TRBV29-1 and TRBJ1-1; possible D gene TRBD1, 6 bases. The CDR3 loop spans 12 amino acids. Per the germline V gene, CDR1 is SQVTM and CDR2 is ANQGSEA. V was trimmed by 6 bases and J by 1 base, leaving 9 bases between them. The CDR3 loop is CSVSQGNTEAFF. CDR3 in DNA: TGCAGCGTCTCACAGGGGAACACTGAAGCTTTCTTT.

This clonotype was picked up many times. The CDR3 loop reads CASSLSGAAGGYTF. The CDR3 nucleotides are TGCGCCAGCAGCTTGTCAGGGGCGGCGGGCGGCTACACCTTC. V gene TRBV5-1 combines with J gene TRBJ1-2; maybe TRBD1 (6 bases). Looked up from germline, CDR1 is SGHRS and CDR2 is YFSETQ. CDR3 length equals 14 residues. V was trimmed by 1 base and J by 8 bases, leaving 15 bases between them.

This clonotype appeared many times. The chain uses TRBV20-1 and TRBJ1-5, with 7 positions matching TRBD1. The CDR3 has 14 amino acids. Germline CDR1 is DFQATT and CDR2 is SNEGSKA (reference sequence). After removal of 4 bases from V and 4 bases from J, the junction contained 7 bases not matched to a gene. The chain's CDR3 is CSAMSRQGNQPQHF. CDR3 in DNA: TGCAGTGCTATGTCGCGACAGGGTAATCAGCCCCAGCATTTT.